These 24 T cell receptor beta chains were all obtained from the same sample, sequenced in a study of beta chain features in type 1 diabetes. Findings and caveats of the study: Type 1 diabetes patients had moderately but significantly shorter TCRB CDR3s in all four CD4+ subsets.

The study reverse transcribed the entire isolated RNA, so it sequenced expressed TCRB transcripts. The repertoire was sequenced with immunoSEQ multiplex PCR; TCRdb's copy has only in-frame clones and lacks some. The sample holds under 300,000 clones; about 15% are singletons and the top ten take about 0.019%. Their cognate antigens are unknown. The sample taken for sequencing was naive CD4+ T cells from blood. Source of these receptors: a man aged 30-40 years with type 1 diabetes.

Only a few counts were recorded for this clone. V usage is TRBV18 and J usage is TRBJ2-7, with 11 bases that match TRBD1. The junction had 7 bases not matched to a gene; V was cut back by 1 base and J by 5 bases. CDR3 length equals 16 residues. Germline V lookup: CDR1 KGHSH, CDR2 LQKENI. The CDR3 DNA reads as TGTGCCAGCTCACCACTCACGGGACAGGGGGACCACGAGCAGTACTTC. As protein: CASSPLTGQGDHEQYF.

The genes are TRBV25-1 and TRBJ2-3, with D tentatively TRBD1 (7 bases). Germline V gives CDR1 MGHDK, CDR2 SYGVNS. The V end was cut by 2 bases, the J end by 4 bases, with 10 bases between. The CDR3 covers 14 residues. CDR3 sequence: CASSEQGGADTQYF. Written as DNA, the CDR3 is TGTGCCAGCAGTGAACAGGGGGGTGCAGATACGCAGTATTTT.

The chain joins TRBV5-4 to TRBJ2-5; weak D call: TRBD1 (6 bases). Germline loops: CDR1 SGHNT, CDR2 YYREEE (reference sequence). The length of the CDR3 is 14 residues. Trimming cost V 3 bases and J 5 bases, with 14 bases left between them. The CDR3 DNA reads as TGTGCCAGCAGCTGGGTCGACAGGCCTGAGACCCAGTACTTC. It yields the protein CASSWVDRPETQYF.

This clone has more than one count but fewer than ten. The chain couples TRBV4-1 to TRBJ2-2; TRBD1 matches 9 bases. Trimming took 3 bases from V and 7 from J; bases not matched to a gene: 3. The germline V gene has CDR1 MGHRA and CDR2 YSYEKL. CDR3 length equals 14 residues. For the CDR3, the DNA is TGCGCCAGCAGCCAGGGGACAGGGAACGGGGAGCTGTTTTTT. Residues: CASSQGTGNGELFF.

This chain connects TRBV4-2 to TRBJ2-3; 8 bases line up with TRBD2. This CDR3 contains 14 residues. The germline CDR1 and CDR2 sequences are LGHNA and YNFKEQ. The ends lost 4 bases at V and 4 bases at J; junction bases unmatched: 4. This CDR3 reads CASSRGGTSDTQYF. The CDR3 region has the DNA TGTGCCAGCAGCCGCGGGGGGACCTCAGATACGCAGTATTTT.

This clone has just a few counts. V gene TRBV19 combines with J gene TRBJ2-1, with TRBD2 matching over 9 bases. Germline V gene data show CDR1 as LNHDA and CDR2 as SQIVND (reference sequence). V lost 4 bases, J lost 4 bases, and 8 bases stayed unmatched. The CDR3 extends over 16 amino acids. CDR3 in DNA: TGTGCCAGTAGTACGAGTAGCGGGGGAGTTTACAATGAGCAGTTCTTC. Protein: CASSTSSGGVYNEQFF.

This chain links TRBV18 with TRBJ1-1; 7 bases align to TRBD1. This CDR3 has 15 residues. The germline gives CDR1 KGHSH, CDR2 LQKENI. The J segment lost 4 bases and the V segment lost 4 bases, leaving 9 bases of the junction unmatched. The CDR3 coding sequence is TGTGCCAGCTCACTCGACAGGGTCCGAAGCACTGAAGCTTTCTTT. It translates to CASSLDRVRSTEAFF.

V gene TRBV5-1 combines with J gene TRBJ2-3; D may be TRBD1 (5 bases). Germline lookup yields CDR1 SGHRS and CDR2 YFSETQ. V was pared by 4 bases and J by 7 bases, with 31 bases between. CDR3 length equals 19 residues. The CDR3 loop is CASSLTQSRQRPTSYTQYF. DNA for the CDR3: TGCGCCAGCAGCCTGACCCAATCCAGACAGAGGCCCACCTCTTATACGCAGTATTTT.

The chain couples TRBV29-1 to TRBJ1-1; no clear D gene. Germline V CDR1 and CDR2: SQVTM, ANQGSEA. This CDR3 comprises 14 residues. V shed 1 base and J shed 4 bases, with 13 bases lying between them. For the CDR3, the DNA is TGCAGCGTTGAAGGGAGCTATCTGACCACTGAAGCTTTCTTT. This gives the protein CSVEGSYLTTEAFF.

Only a few counts were recorded for this clone. The chain recombines TRBV27 with TRBJ1-5; D remains unclear. Per the germline V gene, CDR1 is MNHEY and CDR2 is SMNVEV (reference sequence). The CDR3 is 15 amino acids. The V and J ends lost 3 bases and 0 bases respectively, with 9 bases between them. The CDR3, as DNA: TGTGCCAGCAGTTTCGACGGAGTTAGCAATCAGCCCCAGCATTTT. Its translation is CASSFDGVSNQPQHF.

This clone has more than one count but fewer than ten. A junction boundary mismatches the germline segment, possibly from a read error. The chain carries TRBV25-1 and TRBJ1-1, with D possibly TRBD1 on 6 matching bases. The CDR3 totals 11 residues. Germline assignment: CDR1 MGHDK and CDR2 SYGVNS. The CDR3 DNA reads TGTGCCAGCAGTGAATTGGGGGCCCCACTCTTT. The encoded protein is CASSELGAPLF.

This clone has more than one count but fewer than ten. The V gene is TRBV30, the J gene TRBJ1-5; TRBD1 matches at 9 bases. Germline CDR1 and CDR2: GTSNPN and SVGIG (reference sequence). V was pared by 7 bases and J by 5 bases, with 6 bases of the junction left unmatched. The CDR3 runs to 13 residues. The DNA of the CDR3 is TGTGCCTACACAGGGGGCTGGGATCAGCCCCAGCATTTT. Translation gives CAYTGGWDQPQHF.

This CDR3 reads CAISELGDGYTF. Here the CDR3 DNA reads TGTGCCATCAGTGAACTGGGAGATGGCTACACCTTC. The chain carries TRBV10-3 and TRBJ1-2; D gene ambiguous. Germline V gives CDR1 ENHRY, CDR2 SYGVKD. Between the trimmed V and J ends, which lost 3 bases and 6 bases, there was a span of 8 bases. This CDR3 has 12 amino acids.

The genes are TRBV2 and TRBJ2-5, with D possibly matching TRBD2 (6 bases). Germline V gene lookup returns CDR1 SNHLY and CDR2 FYNNEI. The V and J ends lost 4 bases and 4 bases respectively, with 10 bases between them. The CDR3 runs to 13 residues. DNA of the CDR3: TGTGCCAGCAGTGTTTGGGGAGGAGAGACCCAGTACTTC. Translation gives CASSVWGGETQYF.

The chain employs TRBV7-6 and TRBJ2-2; TRBD1 is a possible D gene (6 bases). This CDR3 is built from 15 residues. V gave up 2 bases and J gave up 1 base, with 8 bases separating them. In germline, CDR1 is SGHVS, CDR2 FNYEAQ. CDR3 in DNA: TGTGCCAGCAGCTTACAGGGACAGAACACCGGGGAGCTGTTTTTT. Translated: CASSLQGQNTGELFF. The complete variable domain, with remaining parts taken from reference TRBV7-6 and TRBJ2-2, reads GAGVSQSPRYKVTKRGQDVALRCDPISGHVSLYWYRQALGQGPEFLTYFNYEAQQDKSGLPNDRFSAERPEGSISTLTIQRTEQRDSAMYRCASSLQGQNTGELFFGEGSRLTVL.

The chain employs TRBV11-3 and TRBJ2-3, with no clear D. V was clipped by 1 base and J by 0 bases, with 8 bases between them. This CDR3 contains 15 residues. Germline V gene lookup returns CDR1 SGHNT and CDR2 YENEEA. The CDR3 coding sequence is TGTGCCAGCAGCTTAGGACAACCAAGCACAGATACGCAGTATTTT. It codes for CASSLGQPSTDTQYF. The full variable domain, with the rest looked up from reference TRBV11-3 and TRBJ2-3, is EAGVVQSPRYKIIEKKQPVAFWCNPISGHNTLYWYLQNLGQGPELLIRYENEEAVDDSQLPKDRFSAERLKGVDSTLKIQPAELGDSAVYLCASSLGQPSTDTQYFGPGTRLTVL.

This clone showed up just a few times. The rearrangement joins TRBV6-4 to TRBJ2-2; 8 positions match TRBD1. Trimming cost V 4 bases and J 6 bases; bases outside gene matches: 4. CDR3 size: 14 residues. The V gene's germline CDR1 is MRHNA and CDR2 SNTAGT. The CDR3 sequence: CASSGTGLAGELFF. The CDR3, as DNA: TGTGCCAGCAGTGGGACAGGGCTGGCCGGGGAGCTGTTTTTT.

In this sample, this clone turned up a few times. The V gene is TRBV29-1, the J gene TRBJ2-7; 11 nucleotides match TRBD2. The length of the CDR3 is 14 residues. From germline, CDR1 is SQVTM and CDR2 ANQGSEA. With 7 bases clipped from V and 0 bases from J, the junction kept 5 bases outside the gene matches. CDR3 DNA sequence: TGCAGCGCCTCGGGACTAGCGGACTCCTACGAGCAGTACTTC. Residues: CSASGLADSYEQYF.

The CDR3 loop is CASSIESGRGGTEAFF. As DNA, the CDR3 is TGTGCCAGTAGTATCGAGTCTGGCAGGGGTGGCACTGAAGCTTTCTTT. The chain couples TRBV19 to TRBJ1-1, with D perhaps matching TRBD1 (6 bases). Germline-derived CDR1 and CDR2 are LNHDA and SQIVND (reference sequence). This CDR3 is built from 16 residues. Trimming took 3 bases from V and 4 from J, leaving 18 bases between them.

The J gene is TRBJ1-1, the V gene TRBV5-1; D is unclear. Germline CDR1 and CDR2: SGHRS and YFSETQ. The CDR3 is 15 amino acids. Trimming took 0 bases from V and 1 from J, leaving 10 bases between them. The CDR3 reads CASSLEVEPNTEAFF. The CDR3 bases are TGCGCCAGCAGCTTGGAAGTAGAGCCGAACACTGAAGCTTTCTTT.

This clone was observed a few times. V gene TRBV5-1 combines with J gene TRBJ2-1; D perhaps matches TRBD2 (6 bases). Per the germline V gene, CDR1 is SGHRS and CDR2 is YFSETQ. V dropped 0 bases and J dropped 0 bases, with 10 bases sitting between them. This CDR3 contains 16 residues. CDR3 loop: CASSLVRGSSYNEQFF. CDR3 nucleotides: TGCGCCAGCAGCTTGGTACGGGGGAGCTCCTACAATGAGCAGTTCTTC.

This chain uses TRBV2 with TRBJ2-1, with D perhaps TRBD2 (5 bases). Germline CDR1 SNHLY, CDR2 FYNNEI. V gave up 0 bases and J gave up 3 bases, with 12 bases separating them. This CDR3 comprises 16 residues. The CDR3 sequence: CASSEALRARYNEQFF. CDR3 coding DNA: TGTGCCAGCAGTGAAGCGCTGAGGGCCCGCTACAATGAGCAGTTCTTC. Full variable domain (outside the CDR3, taken from reference TRBV2 and TRBJ2-1): EPEVTQTPSHQVTQMGQEVILRCVPISNHLYFYWYRQILGQKVEFLVSFYNNEISEKSEIFDDQFSVERPDGSNFTLKIRSTKLEDSAMYFCASSEALRARYNEQFFGPGTRLTVL.

The rearrangement joins TRBV19 to TRBJ1-2; tentatively, D is TRBD1 (5 bases). V was cut by 4 bases and J by 7 bases, with 10 bases left in between. The CDR3 has 12 residues. Germline lookup yields CDR1 LNHDA and CDR2 SQIVND (reference sequence). CDR3 protein: CASSRWGTGYTF. Written as DNA, the CDR3 is TGTGCCAGTAGTAGGTGGGGCACTGGCTACACCTTC.

This clone was picked up a small number of times. The chain carries TRBV9 and TRBJ1-2; no definite D call. Germline CDR1 is SGDLS and CDR2 is YYNGEE. This CDR3 spans 13 amino acids. Trimming took off 3 bases at V and 6 bases at J, with 12 bases between the two ends. The CDR3 DNA is TGTGCCAGCAGCGAACGCGGATGGGATGGCTACACCTTC. It translates to CASSERGWDGYTF. Full variable domain (rest looked up from reference TRBV9 and TRBJ1-2): DSGVTQTPKHLITATGQRVTLRCSPRSGDLSVYWYQQSLDQGLQFLIQYYNGEERAKGNILERFSAQQFPDLHSELNLSSLELGDSALYFCASSERGWDGYTFGSGTRLTVV.